The entry below describes one T cell receptor beta chain. What it binds is not known. The data stem from a study of T cells in Graves' hyperthyroidism and ophthalmopathy. Study-wide findings and caveats: Blood samples included most of the expanded thyroid clonotypes exceeding 0.001.

RNA transcripts gave rise to amplified TCR beta CDR3 regions. When the TCR CDR3 underwent first-round RT-PCR, the HTBI primer set was used. TCRdb reprocessed the multiplex PCR reads via MiXCR and lists one record per CDR3 protein. This table holds hundreds of thousands of distinct CDR3 sequences, more than 15% found once. CDR3 size: 13 residues. Trimming took 7 bases from V and 4 from J, leaving 13 bases between them. The germline gives CDR1 MDHEN, CDR2 SYDVKM. Source material: blood. The rearrangement uses TRBV28 and TRBJ1-2; D gene ambiguous. The origin of this receptor is a woman younger than 30 with Graves' hyperthyroidism. CDR3 protein: CASISFSPYGYTF. CDR3 nucleotide sequence: TGTGCCAGCATCTCATTCAGTCCCTATGGCTACACCTTC.